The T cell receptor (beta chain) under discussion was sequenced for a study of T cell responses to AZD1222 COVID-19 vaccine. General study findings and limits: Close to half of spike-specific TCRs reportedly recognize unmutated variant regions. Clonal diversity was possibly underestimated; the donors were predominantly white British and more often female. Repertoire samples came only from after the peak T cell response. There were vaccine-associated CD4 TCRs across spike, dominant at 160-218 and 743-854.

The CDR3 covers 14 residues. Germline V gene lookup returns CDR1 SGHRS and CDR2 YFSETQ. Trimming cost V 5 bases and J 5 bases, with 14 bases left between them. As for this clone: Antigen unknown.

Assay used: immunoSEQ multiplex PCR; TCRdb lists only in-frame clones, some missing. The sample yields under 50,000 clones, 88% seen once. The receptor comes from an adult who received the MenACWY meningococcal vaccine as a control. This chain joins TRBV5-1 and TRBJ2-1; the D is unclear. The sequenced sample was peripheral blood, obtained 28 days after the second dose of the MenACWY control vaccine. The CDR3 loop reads CASRVRGQDNEQFF. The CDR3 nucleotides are TGCGCCAGCAGGGTCCGAGGCCAGGACAATGAGCAGTTCTTC.